Presented here are 14 T cell receptor beta chains from one specimen sequenced in a study of shared clonotypes between healthy human individuals. The data were produced by immunoSEQ multiplex PCR, yet TCRdb's version contains in-frame clones alone and is incomplete. The top ten clones hold roughly 0.13% of a sample with 2 million to 2.5 million clones, approximately 95% of them seen once. The sequencing sample was made of naive CD4+ T cells sorted from blood. Specified subset: CD45RA+ positively selected. The receptors come from a man aged 18 to 30 in good health.

The J gene is TRBJ2-1, the V gene TRBV28, with D perhaps matching TRBD1 (6 bases). V lost 8 bases to trimming and J lost 6 bases, with 14 bases between them. This CDR3 contains 13 residues. CDR1 and CDR2 from the germline V gene are MDHEN and SYDVKM. Here the CDR3 DNA reads TGTGCCAGCCATCGACAGGAATTCAATGAGCAGTTCTTC. It yields the protein CASHRQEFNEQFF.

J is TRBJ1-6 and V is TRBV30, with D possibly TRBD1 on 5 matching bases. V lost 2 bases and J 10 bases, leaving 21 bases between the germline ends. Germline CDR1 and CDR2: GTSNPN and SVGIG (reference sequence). The CDR3 sequence is 16 residues long. This CDR3 reads CAWSPQGGPGFSPLHF. The CDR3 bases are TGTGCCTGGAGTCCCCAGGGTGGCCCAGGTTTCTCACCCCTCCACTTT.

V and J are TRBV7-6 and TRBJ1-4; D unresolved. V lost 2 bases, J lost 8 bases, and 15 bases lay in between. This CDR3 spans 15 amino acids. Per the germline V gene, CDR1 is SGHVS and CDR2 is FNYEAQ. CDR3 region: CASSLTPSEGEKLFF. The CDR3 coding sequence is TGTGCCAGCAGCTTAACTCCTTCAGAAGGAGAAAAACTGTTTTTT.

The CDR3 DNA follows: TGCGCCAGCAGCTTTCCGACTAGCGGGAACACAGATACGCAGTATTTT. This sequence encodes CASSFPTSGNTDTQYF. The genes are TRBV5-1 and TRBJ2-3; 11 positions agree with TRBD2. Germline V CDR1 and CDR2: SGHRS, YFSETQ. This CDR3 comprises 16 residues. With V trimmed by 2 bases and J by 2 bases, 4 bases remained unmatched. The full variable domain, with the rest looked up from reference TRBV5-1 and TRBJ2-3, is KAGVTQTPRYLIKTRGQQVTLSCSPISGHRSVSWYQQTPGQGLQFLFEYFSETQRNKGNFPGRFSGRQFSNSRSEMNVSTLELGDSALYLCASSFPTSGNTDTQYFGPGTRLTVL.

In this sample, this clone turned up once. V and J are TRBV11-3 and TRBJ2-5, with D possibly TRBD1 on 6 matching bases. The germline gives CDR1 SGHNT, CDR2 YENEEA. The CDR3 loop spans 16 amino acids. V lost 5 bases to trimming and J lost 1 base, with 17 bases between them. The CDR3 coding sequence is TGTGCCAGCAGCCCCGGTGGCAGGGGATCCCAAGAGACCCAGTACTTC. Its protein is CASSPGGRGSQETQYF.

V is TRBV7-9 and J is TRBJ2-1; D gene ambiguous. V was clipped by 1 base and J by 3 bases, with 10 bases between them. Germline V gene lookup returns CDR1 SEHNR and CDR2 FQNEAQ (reference sequence). This CDR3 contains 15 residues. CDR3 DNA: TGTGCCAGCAGCTTAGACTTAACGGACTACAATGAGCAGTTCTTC. Translated, it gives CASSLDLTDYNEQFF.

The chain couples TRBV7-2 to TRBJ2-7; the match to TRBD2 covers 9 bases. Germline V gives CDR1 SGHTA, CDR2 FQGNSA. There are 16 residues in the CDR3. The trim removed 1 base at V and 6 bases at J, leaving 10 bases unmatched. The CDR3 region is CASSLDEVAGVSEQYF. The CDR3 DNA is TGTGCCAGCAGCTTAGACGAGGTAGCGGGAGTCTCCGAGCAGTACTTC.

Notes on this clone: Other DNA sequences in this specimen translate into the identical CDR3. The chain recombines TRBV4-3 with TRBJ1-5; D is unresolved. CDR1 is LGHNA, CDR2 YSLEER, per germline. The CDR3 is made up of 13 amino acids. V was clipped by 0 bases and J by 4 bases, with 4 bases between them. The CDR3 reads CASSQDGNQPQHF. The CDR3 DNA sequence: TGCGCCAGCAGCCAAGATGGAAATCAGCCCCAGCATTTT.

The chain couples TRBV6-5 to TRBJ1-1, with D possibly TRBD1 on 5 matching bases. The CDR3 is made up of 14 amino acids. V was clipped by 5 bases and J by 9 bases, with 19 bases between them. CDR1 is MNHEY and CDR2 is SVGAGI in the germline V gene. CDR3 protein: CASSQLQGISQAFF. The CDR3 nucleotides are TGTGCCAGCAGTCAACTTCAGGGTATTTCCCAAGCTTTCTTT.

The rearrangement joins TRBV5-6 to TRBJ1-5, with D tentatively TRBD1 (5 bases). Germline assignment: CDR1 SGHDT and CDR2 YYEEEE. Trimming shortened V by 3 bases and J by 1 base, and 11 bases separated the two germline ends. This CDR3 contains 15 residues. CDR3 amino acids: CASSSTGGSNQPQHF. The CDR3 DNA reads TGTGCCAGCAGCTCCACCGGGGGGAGCAATCAGCCCCAGCATTTT. Variable domain in full (rest from reference TRBV5-6 and TRBJ1-5): DAGVTQSPTHLIKTRGQQVTLRCSPKSGHDTVSWYQQALGQGPQFIFQYYEEEERQRGNFPDRFSGHQFPNYSSELNVNALLLGDSALYLCASSSTGGSNQPQHFGDGTRLSIL.

The V call is TRBV18, the J call TRBJ1-1, with a weak D call TRBD1 (6 bases). The V gene lost 6 bases and the J gene lost 2 bases, with 16 bases spanning the gap. Germline CDR1 KGHSH, CDR2 LQKENI. The CDR3 has 15 residues. The CDR3 sequence: CASSPGGAINTEAFF. CDR3 DNA sequence: TGTGCCAGCTCGCCCGGGGGGGCGATTAACACTGAAGCTTTCTTT.

The chain recombines TRBV10-3 with TRBJ2-7, with D perhaps matching TRBD1 or TRBD2 (5 bases each). This CDR3 contains 14 residues. Germline-derived CDR1 and CDR2 are ENHRY and SYGVKD. Trimming pared 8 bases from V and 6 bases from J, leaving 20 bases between. CDR3 DNA: TGTGCCATCGGCCGGGGCGTCGAAGCCTCCGAGCAGTACTTC. Protein: CAIGRGVEASEQYF.

As to this clone: This sample also contains other DNA sequences that code for the same CDR3. The chain carries TRBV5-1 and TRBJ2-5; 8 nucleotides match TRBD1. V gave up 2 bases and J gave up 2 bases; unmatched junction bases: 2. CDR1 is SGHRS, CDR2 YFSETQ, per germline. This CDR3 comprises 14 residues. The CDR3 spells CASSFGTGQETQYF. The CDR3 DNA reads TGCGCCAGCAGCTTCGGGACAGGACAAGAGACCCAGTACTTC.

This clone came up once. The J gene is TRBJ2-2, the V gene TRBV6-6, with TRBD2 matching 8 bases. Germline CDR1 reads MNHNY; CDR2 reads SVGAGI (reference sequence). The CDR3 loop spans 16 amino acids. Trimming cost V 6 bases and J 1 base; bases outside gene matches: 7. CDR3 nucleotides: TGTGCCAGCAGGGCTCCGGCGGGAGGGAACACCGGGGAGCTGTTTTTT. This gives the protein CASRAPAGGNTGELFF.